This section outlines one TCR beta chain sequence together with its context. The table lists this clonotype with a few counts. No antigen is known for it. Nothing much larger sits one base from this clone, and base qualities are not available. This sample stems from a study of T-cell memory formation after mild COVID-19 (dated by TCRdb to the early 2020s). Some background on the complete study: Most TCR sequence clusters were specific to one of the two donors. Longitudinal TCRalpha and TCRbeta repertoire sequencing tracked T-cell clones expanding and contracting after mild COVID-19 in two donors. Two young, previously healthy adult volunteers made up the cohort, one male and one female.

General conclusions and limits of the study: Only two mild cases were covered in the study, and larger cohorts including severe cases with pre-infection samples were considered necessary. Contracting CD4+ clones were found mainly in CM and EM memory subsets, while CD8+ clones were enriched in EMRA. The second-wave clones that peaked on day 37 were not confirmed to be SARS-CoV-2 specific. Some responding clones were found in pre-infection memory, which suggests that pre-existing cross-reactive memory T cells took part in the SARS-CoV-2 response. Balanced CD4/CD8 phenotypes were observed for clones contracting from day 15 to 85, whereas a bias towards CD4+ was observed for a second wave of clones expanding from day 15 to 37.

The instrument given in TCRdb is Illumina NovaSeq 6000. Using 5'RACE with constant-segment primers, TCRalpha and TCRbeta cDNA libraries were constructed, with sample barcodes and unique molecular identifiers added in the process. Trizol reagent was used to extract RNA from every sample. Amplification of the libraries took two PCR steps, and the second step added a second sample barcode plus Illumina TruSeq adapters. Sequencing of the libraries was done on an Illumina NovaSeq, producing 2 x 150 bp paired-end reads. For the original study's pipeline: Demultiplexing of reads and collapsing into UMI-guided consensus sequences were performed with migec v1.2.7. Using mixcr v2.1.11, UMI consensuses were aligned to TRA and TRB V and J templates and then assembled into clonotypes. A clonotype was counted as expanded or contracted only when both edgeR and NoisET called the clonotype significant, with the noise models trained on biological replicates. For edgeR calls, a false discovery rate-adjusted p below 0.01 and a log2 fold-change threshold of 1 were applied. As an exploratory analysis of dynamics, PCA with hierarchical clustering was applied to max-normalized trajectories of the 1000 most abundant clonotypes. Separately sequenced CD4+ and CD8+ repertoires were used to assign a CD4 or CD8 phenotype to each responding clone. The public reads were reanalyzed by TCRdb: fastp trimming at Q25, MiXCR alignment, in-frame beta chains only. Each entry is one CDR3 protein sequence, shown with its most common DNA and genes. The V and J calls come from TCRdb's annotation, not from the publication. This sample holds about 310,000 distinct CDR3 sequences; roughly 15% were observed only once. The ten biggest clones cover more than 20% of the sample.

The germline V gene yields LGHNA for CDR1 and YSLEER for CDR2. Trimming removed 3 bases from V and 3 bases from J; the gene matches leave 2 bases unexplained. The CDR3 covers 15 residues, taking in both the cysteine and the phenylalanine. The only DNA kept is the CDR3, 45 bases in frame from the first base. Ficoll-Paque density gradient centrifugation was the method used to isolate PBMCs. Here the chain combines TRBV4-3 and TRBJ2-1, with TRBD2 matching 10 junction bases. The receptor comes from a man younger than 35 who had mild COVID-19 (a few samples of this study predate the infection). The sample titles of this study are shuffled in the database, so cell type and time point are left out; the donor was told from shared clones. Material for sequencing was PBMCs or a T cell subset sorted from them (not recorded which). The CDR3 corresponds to CASSHPSGGYNEQFF. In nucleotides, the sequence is TGCGCCAGCAGCCACCCTAGCGGGGGCTACAATGAGCAGTTCTTC.